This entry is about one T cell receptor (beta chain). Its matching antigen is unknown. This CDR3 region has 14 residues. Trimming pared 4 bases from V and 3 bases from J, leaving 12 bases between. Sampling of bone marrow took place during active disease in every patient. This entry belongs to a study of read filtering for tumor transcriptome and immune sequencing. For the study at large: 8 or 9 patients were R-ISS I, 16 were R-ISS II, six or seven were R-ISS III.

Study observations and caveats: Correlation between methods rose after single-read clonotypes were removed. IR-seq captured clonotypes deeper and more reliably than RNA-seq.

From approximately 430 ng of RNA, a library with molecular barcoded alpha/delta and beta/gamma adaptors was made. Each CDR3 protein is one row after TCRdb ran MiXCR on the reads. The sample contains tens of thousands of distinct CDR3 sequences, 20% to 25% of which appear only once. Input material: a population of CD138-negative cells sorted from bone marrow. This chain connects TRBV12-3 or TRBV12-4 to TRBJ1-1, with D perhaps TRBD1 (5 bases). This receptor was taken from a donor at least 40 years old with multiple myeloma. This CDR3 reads CASSSRGQYTEAFF. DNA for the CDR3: TGTGCCAGCAGTTCGAGGGGTCAGTACACTGAAGCTTTCTTT.